This paragraph covers one TCR beta chain sequence. Its antigen is not known. The data were taken from a study of cytomegalovirus exposure and HLA in healthy donors. Study in general: HLA-typed donors contributed about 85 million unique TCRs, which were held in an early data release.

Germline CDR1 reads SGHTA; CDR2 reads FQGNSA. V dropped 5 bases and J dropped 7 bases, with 14 bases sitting between them. The length of the CDR3 is 13 residues. PCR amplification relied on 60 Vbeta primers (plus 13 Jbeta primers). Sequencing used immunoSEQ multiplex PCR; TCRdb keeps in-frame clones, though not all of them. The sample lists around 300,000 clones; around four fifths were seen once. Donors were ostensibly healthy at sampling, although undocumented immune exposures were probable. Study outcomes and limitations: In vitro confirmation showed three CMV-associated chains to be CMV antigen specific. The investigators catalogued 160 or so TCR beta chains as cytomegalovirus-associated.

The genes are TRBV7-2 and TRBJ2-5; D gene unclear. The sequenced sample consisted of PBMCs. This receptor was identified in a middle-aged woman in good health and CMV-seropositive. CDR3 sequence: CASSDLTLGTQYF. The CDR3, as DNA: TGTGCCAGCAGCGATTTAACTCTTGGGACCCAGTACTTC.